These T cell receptor beta chains were read from a single sample in a study of T-cell reconstitution after alpha-beta-depleted transplantation in children. TCRdb reanalysed the PCR reads using MiXCR and keeps one entry per CDR3 protein. The table includes 500,000 or so distinct CDR3 sequences, about an eighth detected once. The sample here was PBMCs, mostly from graft donor cells, taken 180 days after TCRalphabeta/CD19-depleted stem cell transplant. These receptors originate from a female patient aged 2-9 years who had a stem cell transplant for aplastic anemia, so the T cells may come from the graft donor. Each CDR3 is given with its conserved first and last residue.

V gene: TRBV7-6
J gene: TRBJ1-1
CDR3 protein: CASRKRPGDTEAFF

V gene: TRBV4-2
J gene: TRBJ2-7
CDR3 protein: CASSQERLAGLSSYEQYF

V gene: TRBV29-1
J gene: TRBJ2-3
CDR3 protein: CSVEEEVSVTVYF

V gene: TRBV7-8
J gene: TRBJ2-1
CDR3 protein: CASSYPPGYNEQFF

V gene: TRBV5-1
J gene: TRBJ2-1
CDR3 protein: CASSLAFMSFKYNEQFF

V gene: TRBV11-3
J gene: TRBJ1-1
CDR3 protein: CASSLFAQSGTEAFF

V gene: TRBV12-3/TRBV12-4
J gene: TRBJ2-1
CDR3 protein: CASSVPGHSSYNEQFF

V gene: TRBV7-2
J gene: TRBJ2-2
CDR3 protein: CASSLVVGYTGELFF

V gene: TRBV7-2
J gene: TRBJ2-7
CDR3 protein: CASSLAVTSGSSYF

V gene: TRBV7-2
J gene: TRBJ2-3
CDR3 protein: CASSSDRGYTQYF

V gene: TRBV19
J gene: TRBJ2-2
CDR3 protein: CASSMGNTGELFF

V gene: TRBV5-4
J gene: TRBJ2-7
CDR3 protein: CASGSVGTGRTYEQYF

V gene: TRBV6-5
J gene: TRBJ2-5
CDR3 protein: CASRRWETQYF

V gene: TRBV7-2
J gene: TRBJ2-2
CDR3 protein: CASNAGGHLNTGELFF

V gene: TRBV7-2
J gene: TRBJ2-1
CDR3 protein: CASSLPLAGPWGLGFF

V gene: TRBV7-3
J gene: TRBJ2-3
CDR3 protein: CASNFGGDSTSTDTQYF

V gene: TRBV20-1
J gene: TRBJ2-1
CDR3 protein: CSARDGWDTYNEQFF

V gene: TRBV19
J gene: TRBJ2-7
CDR3 protein: CASSRDRDNEQYF

V gene: TRBV6-5
J gene: TRBJ1-1
CDR3 protein: CASSYSGQLNTEAFF

V gene: TRBV7-2
J gene: TRBJ2-3
CDR3 protein: CASSLMGRKITDTQYF

V gene: TRBV6-5
J gene: TRBJ1-2
CDR3 protein: CASSYRGGGYTF

V gene: TRBV20-1
J gene: TRBJ2-5
CDR3 protein: CSARAMPGQETQYF

V gene: TRBV15
J gene: TRBJ1-4
CDR3 protein: CATSRDRGNEKLFF

V gene: TRBV20-1
J gene: TRBJ2-3
CDR3 protein: CSASLAGPTDTQYF

V gene: TRBV20-1
J gene: TRBJ2-1
CDR3 protein: CSARGSSGDSYNEQFF

V gene: TRBV7-6
J gene: TRBJ2-5
CDR3 protein: CASSLPDRGQETQYF

V gene: TRBV25-1
J gene: TRBJ1-4
CDR3 protein: CASSEQTLIGEKLFF

V gene: TRBV3-1
J gene: TRBJ2-1
CDR3 protein: CASSQGSSGSLYYNEQFF

V gene: TRBV7-9
J gene: TRBJ1-5
CDR3 protein: CASSLSKGALDNQPQHF

V gene: TRBV28
J gene: TRBJ2-7
CDR3 protein: CASSSPGGGKIYEQYF

V gene: TRBV20-1
J gene: TRBJ2-7
CDR3 protein: CSAILPASTYEQYF

V gene: TRBV7-3
J gene: TRBJ2-1
CDR3 protein: CASSQSGLAGVHTYNEQFF

V gene: TRBV7-2
J gene: TRBJ2-5
CDR3 protein: CASSTGQGVEETQYF

V gene: TRBV5-1
J gene: TRBJ2-7
CDR3 protein: CASSLAPGTYEQYF

V gene: TRBV12-3/TRBV12-4
J gene: TRBJ2-7
CDR3 protein: CASSRDSLYEQYF

V gene: TRBV7-9
J gene: TRBJ1-2
CDR3 protein: CASSLIGQGAYGYTF

V gene: TRBV28
J gene: TRBJ2-7
CDR3 protein: CASSFPDIPYEQYF

V gene: TRBV28
J gene: TRBJ2-7
CDR3 protein: CASSLTGTSGYEQYF

V gene: TRBV9
J gene: TRBJ1-1
CDR3 protein: CASSVSWGRNTEAFF

V gene: TRBV12-3/TRBV12-4
J gene: TRBJ2-7
CDR3 protein: CASSLTGEYYEQYF

V gene: TRBV7-9
J gene: TRBJ2-7
CDR3 protein: CASSLVSGPLTYEQYF

V gene: TRBV10-3
J gene: TRBJ2-2
CDR3 protein: CAISRDRGLTGELFF

V gene: TRBV6-1
J gene: TRBJ2-3
CDR3 protein: CASRTGTSGTDTQYF

V gene: TRBV20-1
J gene: TRBJ1-4
CDR3 protein: CSASEPLRANEKLFF

V gene: TRBV27
J gene: TRBJ1-3
CDR3 protein: CASSLSAGVGGNTIYF

V gene: TRBV5-1
J gene: TRBJ2-1
CDR3 protein: CASSWGGNYNEQFF

V gene: TRBV9
J gene: TRBJ2-1
CDR3 protein: CASSVNVRDEQFF

V gene: TRBV6-2/TRBV6-3
J gene: TRBJ1-1
CDR3 protein: CASSYSRMNTEAFF

V gene: TRBV7-8
J gene: TRBJ2-5
CDR3 protein: CASSLYSGRVQETQYF

V gene: TRBV11-1
J gene: TRBJ2-7
CDR3 protein: CASSSRFGEQYF

V gene: TRBV30
J gene: TRBJ2-5
CDR3 protein: CAWSVDHRTQETQYF

V gene: TRBV7-8
J gene: TRBJ2-5
CDR3 protein: CASSLEGGLNGETQYF

V gene: TRBV6-1
J gene: TRBJ1-4
CDR3 protein: CASSGRGLGEKLFF

V gene: TRBV4-2
J gene: TRBJ2-2
CDR3 protein: CASSQVVSGSSTGELFF

V gene: TRBV5-4
J gene: TRBJ2-2
CDR3 protein: CASSFVRGLAGEYNGELFF

V gene: TRBV5-1
J gene: TRBJ2-1
CDR3 protein: CASMGSTSYNEQFF

V gene: TRBV18
J gene: TRBJ2-6
CDR3 protein: CASSPWGQGASGANVLTF

V gene: TRBV28
J gene: TRBJ1-6
CDR3 protein: CASSPKLGTGSSPLHF

V gene: TRBV7-2
J gene: TRBJ1-6
CDR3 protein: CASSTHPVGGGLSPLHF